This TCR beta chain derives from a study of blood T cells in healthy people across ages. A second PCR of 7 to 11 cycles used a sample-barcoded 5' primer and a J-beta primer mix. MiXCR, run by TCRdb on the 5' RACE reads, gives a single entry per CDR3 protein. The sample records 1.5 million to 2 million distinct CDR3 sequences, roughly a third being singletons. CDR1 and CDR2 (germline): DFQATT, SNEGSKA (reference sequence). The CDR3 covers 14 residues. Trimming at V came to 5 bases and at J to 0 bases, leaving 3 bases not matched to a gene. Concerning this clonotype itself: Antigen specificity is unknown.

Findings and caveats of the study: The study found more naive CD4+ cells and higher diversity in long-lived than aged donors.

Material for sequencing was blood. This sequence joins TRBV20-1 and TRBJ2-7; 11 nucleotides match TRBD2. The receptor's source is a woman aged 25 to 39 in good health. The CDR3 bases are TGCAGTGCTTTAGCGGGGGGGAGCTCCTACGAGCAGTACTTC. It specifies CSALAGGSSYEQYF.